What follows are 26 T cell receptor beta chains derived from one specimen sequenced in a study of technical replicates of blood from a few donors. Produced via immunoSEQ multiplex PCR; TCRdb's table is partial and in-frame only. This table has just over 80,000 clones, about 95% appearing once. Specimen: T cells isolated from PBMCs. These receptors all come from a human donor in good health.

The genes are TRBV11-2 and TRBJ2-3; 11 bases map to TRBD2. The ends lost 5 bases at V and 6 bases at J; junction bases unmatched: 16. Germline V gives CDR1 SGHAT, CDR2 FQNNGV. This CDR3 comprises 18 residues. The CDR3 sequence: CASSLRTSGWSVHDTQYF. CDR3 DNA sequence: TGTGCCAGCAGCCTCCGGACTAGCGGGTGGTCCGTTCACGATACGCAGTATTTT.

This rearrangement joins TRBV5-5 to TRBJ2-3; the match to TRBD2 covers 8 bases. This CDR3 has 16 residues. The germline gives CDR1 SGHKS, CDR2 YYEKEE (reference sequence). Unmatched junction bases numbered 5, after V lost 2 bases and J lost 0 bases. CDR3 in amino acids: CASSFTSGVSTDTQYF. The CDR3 coding sequence is TGTGCCAGCAGCTTCACTAGCGGAGTTAGCACAGATACGCAGTATTTT. The variable domain in full, with the rest retrieved from reference TRBV5-5 and TRBJ2-3, is DAGVTQSPTHLIKTRGQQVTLRCSPISGHKSVSWYQQVLGQGPQFIFQYYEKEERGRGNFPDRFSARQFPNYSSELNVNALLLGDSALYLCASSFTSGVSTDTQYFGPGTRLTVL.

The chain is built from TRBV4-2 and TRBJ2-1, with TRBD2 matching over 7 bases. J gave up 7 bases and V 0 bases, and 6 bases lay outside the gene matches. The CDR3 runs to 15 residues. The germline CDR1 and CDR2 sequences are LGHNA and YNFKEQ. The CDR3 DNA reads TGTGCCAGCAGCCAAGAGAGACTAGCTTCGAATGAGCAGTTCTTC. It yields the protein CASSQERLASNEQFF.

The chain links TRBV6-5 to TRBJ1-1; 9 bases are a match to TRBD1. Germline V CDR1 and CDR2: MNHEY, SVGAGI. This CDR3 contains 15 residues. V shed 6 bases, J shed 5 bases, and the junction held 10 bases outside the gene matches. This chain's CDR3 is CASSKTTGGPTEAFF. The DNA for the CDR3 is TGTGCCAGCAGCAAAACTACAGGGGGCCCAACTGAAGCTTTCTTT.

CDR3 nucleotide sequence: TGTGCCAGCAGTGAATATGGGACAGGGGGCGCCTACGAGCAGTACTTC. This encodes CASSEYGTGGAYEQYF. The chain combines TRBV25-1 with TRBJ2-7, with 12 bases aligning to TRBD1. J was trimmed by 2 bases and V by 0 bases; bases with no gene match: 2. This CDR3 comprises 16 residues. Germline loops: CDR1 MGHDK, CDR2 SYGVNS.

This chain joins TRBV5-4 and TRBJ2-1; D is undetermined. The CDR3 is made up of 16 amino acids. Germline V gene data show CDR1 as SGHNT and CDR2 as YYREEE (reference sequence). V was clipped by 0 bases and J by 0 bases, with 10 bases between them. In nucleotides, the CDR3 is TGTGCCAGCAGCTTGGCGTTTGGGCCCTCCTACAATGAGCAGTTCTTC. It codes for CASSLAFGPSYNEQFF.

V and J are TRBV7-8 and TRBJ1-2; D not certain. V was trimmed by 1 base and J by 7 bases, leaving 22 bases between them. The length of the CDR3 is 17 residues. CDR1 SGHVS and CDR2 FQNEAQ come from the germline V gene. The CDR3 DNA reads TGTGCCAGCAGCTTAGTGGTTTCGGCGGCAACTTGGGTTGGCTACACCTTC. Translated: CASSLVVSAATWVGYTF.

This chain connects TRBV4-1 to TRBJ2-1; 14 nucleotides match TRBD2. The CDR3 runs to 15 residues. V shed 3 bases, J shed 7 bases, and the junction held 2 bases outside the gene matches. Germline V gene data show CDR1 as MGHRA and CDR2 as YSYEKL. The DNA for the CDR3 is TGCGCCAGCAGCCAGGGGACTAGCGGGAGTAATGAGCAGTTCTTC. It codes for CASSQGTSGSNEQFF.

The V and J genes are TRBV7-2 and TRBJ2-7, with D possibly matching TRBD2 (6 bases). V was clipped by 8 bases and J by 5 bases, with 19 bases between them. This CDR3 has 14 amino acids. Germline CDR1 and CDR2: SGHTA and FQGNSA. The CDR3 nucleotides are TGTGCCAGCCGGACCGGGAGTTTATCCAACGAGCAGTACTTC. It yields the protein CASRTGSLSNEQYF.

V usage is TRBV19 and J usage is TRBJ2-1, with TRBD1 matching 9 bases. The CDR3 is 16 residues long. V lost 7 bases, J lost 9 bases, and 16 bases stayed unmatched. Looked up from germline, CDR1 is LNHDA and CDR2 is SQIVND (reference sequence). Here the CDR3 reads CASTLTWDREFSEQFF. For the CDR3, the DNA is TGTGCCAGTACCTTAACCTGGGACAGGGAGTTTAGTGAGCAGTTCTTC.

The chain is built from TRBV6-5 and TRBJ2-1, with 11 bases matching TRBD2. This CDR3 has 13 residues. With V trimmed by 8 bases and J by 7 bases, 4 bases remained unmatched. Per the germline V gene, CDR1 is MNHEY and CDR2 is SVGAGI. This chain's CDR3 is CASLAGGHNEQFF. The CDR3 DNA reads as TGTGCCAGCTTAGCGGGAGGGCATAATGAGCAGTTCTTC.

This chain uses TRBV18 with TRBJ1-2; the D gene is possibly TRBD1 (6 bases). There are 13 residues in the CDR3. Trimming removed 6 bases from V and 7 bases from J, with 15 bases in between. Germline CDR1 is KGHSH and CDR2 is LQKENI. The CDR3 loop is CASSVGGVGGYTF. The CDR3 coding sequence is TGTGCCAGCTCCGTAGGGGGAGTCGGTGGCTACACCTTC.

The rearrangement links TRBV27 to TRBJ1-1, with D perhaps matching TRBD1 (5 bases). From germline, CDR1 is MNHEY and CDR2 SMNVEV (reference sequence). This CDR3 has 13 amino acids. V was clipped by 7 bases and J by 0 bases, with 9 bases between them. The CDR3 region is CASKAGMNTEAFF. DNA of the CDR3: TGTGCCAGCAAGGCAGGGATGAACACTGAAGCTTTCTTT.

The rearrangement uses TRBV11-3 and TRBJ2-7; TRBD1 matches at 10 bases. V lost 4 bases and J lost 7; bases outside the gene matches: 13. The germline gives CDR1 SGHNT, CDR2 YENEEA. The CDR3 runs to 16 residues. As DNA, the CDR3 is TGTGCCAGCAGCTCCTTCCGGGACAGGGGATCTAGTGAGCAGTACTTC. Amino acid sequence: CASSSFRDRGSSEQYF.

The V call is TRBV5-1, the J call TRBJ2-3; 7 nucleotides agree with TRBD2. Germline V lookup: CDR1 SGHRS, CDR2 YFSETQ. The CDR3 totals 15 residues. Unmatched junction bases numbered 3, after V lost 0 bases and J lost 2 bases. In DNA form, the CDR3 reads TGCGCCAGCAGCTTGGCGCGGGGGTACACAGATACGCAGTATTTT. This gives the protein CASSLARGYTDTQYF.

The V and J genes are TRBV7-9 and TRBJ2-2, with D possibly TRBD2 on 6 matching bases. V lost 2 bases and J lost 1, with 11 bases in between. Germline values: CDR1 SEHNR, CDR2 FQNEAQ (reference sequence). CDR3 length equals 16 residues. Here the CDR3 DNA reads TGTGCCAGCAGCTTACATGGGGGGATGAACACCGGGGAGCTGTTTTTT. This translates into CASSLHGGMNTGELFF. Drawing the rest from reference TRBV7-9 and TRBJ2-2, the complete variable domain is DTGVSQNPRHKITKRGQNVTFRCDPISEHNRLYWYRQTLGQGPEFLTYFQNEAQLEKSRLLSDRFSAERPKGSFSTLEIQRTEQGDSAMYLCASSLHGGMNTGELFFGEGSRLTVL.

V gene TRBV7-3 combines with J gene TRBJ1-1; D remains ambiguous. Germline V gene sequence: CDR1 SGHTA, CDR2 FQGTGA. The germline V and J ends were trimmed by 5 bases and 0 bases, with 16 bases remaining between them. This CDR3 is built from 16 residues. Here the CDR3 reads CASSPFAGIMNTEAFF. In DNA form, the CDR3 reads TGTGCCAGCAGCCCCTTTGCGGGTATAATGAACACTGAAGCTTTCTTT.

The rearrangement links TRBV27 to TRBJ1-1, with D perhaps matching TRBD1 (5 bases). The V end was cut by 2 bases, the J end by 2 bases, with 9 bases between. The CDR3 loop spans 14 amino acids. Germline-derived CDR1 and CDR2 are MNHEY and SMNVEV (reference sequence). The CDR3 DNA follows: TGTGCCAGCAGTTTAAACAGGTATAACACTGAAGCTTTCTTT. Translated, it gives CASSLNRYNTEAFF.

V usage is TRBV7-3 and J usage is TRBJ1-1; D possibly corresponds to TRBD1 (6 bases). CDR1 is SGHTA and CDR2 is FQGTGA in the germline V gene. The CDR3 runs to 16 residues. Trimming left V 5 bases short and J 0 bases short, with 16 bases between. For the CDR3, the DNA is TGTGCCAGCAGCCCCACAGGGCCGCATATGAACACTGAAGCTTTCTTT. This gives the protein CASSPTGPHMNTEAFF. Full variable domain (rest looked up from reference TRBV7-3 and TRBJ1-1): GAGVSQTPSNKVTEKGKYVELRCDPISGHTALYWYRQSLGQGPEFLIYFQGTGAADDSGLPNDRFFAVRPEGSVSTLKIQRTERGDSAVYLCASSPTGPHMNTEAFFGQGTRLTVV.

The chain has TRBV27 and TRBJ2-7, with a tentative D call TRBD1 (6 bases). The CDR3 runs 15 residues. In germline, CDR1 is MNHEY, CDR2 SMNVEV (reference sequence). V lost 0 bases to trimming and J lost 1 base, with 10 bases between them. The CDR3 DNA sequence: TGTGCCAGCAGTTTATCTGGGGGCGCGTCCTACGAGCAGTACTTC. It encodes CASSLSGGASYEQYF.

The rearrangement links TRBV19 to TRBJ1-5, with D possibly TRBD1 on 5 matching bases. The germline V gene encodes CDR1 LNHDA and CDR2 SQIVND (reference sequence). Between the trimmed V and J ends, which lost 5 bases and 13 bases, there was a span of 12 bases. There are 11 residues in the CDR3. The CDR3 loop reads CASSSGGLQHF. The CDR3 bases are TGTGCCAGTAGTTCCGGGGGGTTGCAGCATTTT.

The CDR3 protein is CATNQKGVTGELFF. DNA for the CDR3: TGTGCCACCAACCAAAAAGGGGTTACCGGGGAGCTGTTTTTT. The rearrangement joins TRBV28 to TRBJ2-2; possibly TRBD1 for D (5 bases). Trimming stripped 10 bases from V and 5 bases from J, with 17 bases between. The CDR3 runs to 14 residues. CDR1 and CDR2 from the germline V gene are MDHEN and SYDVKM.

The rearrangement links TRBV29-1 to TRBJ1-2; 7 bases are a match to TRBD1. CDR1 is SQVTM and CDR2 is ANQGSEA in the germline V gene. The CDR3 runs 15 residues. The ends lost 3 bases at V and 2 bases at J; junction bases unmatched: 9. The CDR3: CSVDSRPGGNYGYTF. For the CDR3, the DNA is TGCAGCGTTGACTCCCGTCCAGGGGGGAACTATGGCTACACCTTC.

V and J are TRBV9 and TRBJ2-1, with TRBD2 identical over 9 bases. V lost 3 bases to trimming and J lost 0 bases; unmatched junction nucleotides: 1. The germline V gene encodes CDR1 SGDLS and CDR2 YYNGEE. This CDR3 contains 15 residues. CDR3 residues: CASSERGVSYNEQFF. Written as DNA, the CDR3 is TGTGCCAGCAGCGAGCGGGGGGTCTCCTACAATGAGCAGTTCTTC.

The chain uses TRBV6-4 and TRBJ2-3; no reliable D call. Between the trimmed V and J ends, which lost 0 bases and 2 bases, there was a span of 3 bases. Germline V gene lookup returns CDR1 MRHNA and CDR2 SNTAGT. There are 13 residues in the CDR3. Here the CDR3 reads CASSDSNTDTQYF. CDR3 nucleotide sequence: TGTGCCAGCAGTGACTCTAACACAGATACGCAGTATTTT.

This clone was recorded a few times. This chain links TRBV3-1 (or the pseudogene TRBV3-2) with TRBJ2-1, with D unclear. V shed 8 bases and J shed 8 bases, with 4 bases lying between them. The CDR3 runs to 9 residues. Germline CDR1 reads LGHDT; CDR2 reads YNNKEL (reference sequence). In DNA form, the CDR3 reads TGTGCCAGCGGAGATGAGCAGTTCTTC. Encoded protein: CASGDEQFF.